This T cell receptor (beta chain) was sequenced in a study of blood T cell repertoires in COVID-19. Study-wide context: The study drew acute and convalescent COVID-19 samples from the United States, Italy and Spain.

Germline-derived CDR1 and CDR2 are LGHNA and YSLEER. The length of the CDR3 is 17 residues. The ends lost 1 base at V and 1 base at J; junction bases unmatched: 0. Data came from immunoSEQ multiplex PCR; TCRdb stores just in-frame clones and leaves some out. The sample holds roughly 670,000 clones, 70% to 90% seen once. The genes are TRBV4-3 and TRBJ2-2, with 13 bases aligning to TRBD2. The sequence was collected from a woman between 18 and 29 years old with acute or convalescent COVID-19. Material: peripheral blood. The CDR3: CASSQGTSGGNTGELFF. In DNA form, the CDR3 reads TGCGCCAGCAGCCAAGGGACTAGCGGGGGGAACACCGGGGAGCTGTTTTTT.